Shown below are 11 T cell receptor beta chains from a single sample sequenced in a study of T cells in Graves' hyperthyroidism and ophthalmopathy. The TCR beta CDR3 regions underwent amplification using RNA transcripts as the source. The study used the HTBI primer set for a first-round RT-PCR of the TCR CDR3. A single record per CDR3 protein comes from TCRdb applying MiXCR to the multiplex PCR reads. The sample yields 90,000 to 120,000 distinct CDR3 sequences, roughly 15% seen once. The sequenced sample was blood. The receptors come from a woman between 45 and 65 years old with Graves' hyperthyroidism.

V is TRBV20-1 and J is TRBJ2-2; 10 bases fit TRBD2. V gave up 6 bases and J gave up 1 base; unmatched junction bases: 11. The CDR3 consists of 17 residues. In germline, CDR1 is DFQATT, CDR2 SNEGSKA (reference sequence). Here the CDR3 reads CSAPGTGTSVNTGELFF. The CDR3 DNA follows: TGCAGTGCCCCCGGGACCGGGACTAGCGTGAACACCGGGGAGCTGTTTTTT.

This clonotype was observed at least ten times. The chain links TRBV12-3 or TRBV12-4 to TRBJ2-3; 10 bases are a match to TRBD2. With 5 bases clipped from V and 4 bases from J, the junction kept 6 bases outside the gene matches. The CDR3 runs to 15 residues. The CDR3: CASSLLAGVSDTQYF. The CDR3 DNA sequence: TGTGCCAGCAGTCTTCTAGCGGGAGTCTCAGATACGCAGTATTTT.

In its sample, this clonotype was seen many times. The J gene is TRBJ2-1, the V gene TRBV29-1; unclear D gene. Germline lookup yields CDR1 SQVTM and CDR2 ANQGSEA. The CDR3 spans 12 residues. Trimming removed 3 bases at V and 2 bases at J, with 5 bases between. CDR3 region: CSVEQPYNEQFF. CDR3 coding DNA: TGCAGCGTTGAGCAGCCCTACAATGAGCAGTTCTTC.

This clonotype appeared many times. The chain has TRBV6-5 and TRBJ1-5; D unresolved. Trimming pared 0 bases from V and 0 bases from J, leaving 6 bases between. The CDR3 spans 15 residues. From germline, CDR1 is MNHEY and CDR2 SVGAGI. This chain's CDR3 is CASSYSSFSNQPQHF. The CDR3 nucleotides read TGTGCCAGCAGTTACTCGAGTTTTAGCAATCAGCCCCAGCATTTT.

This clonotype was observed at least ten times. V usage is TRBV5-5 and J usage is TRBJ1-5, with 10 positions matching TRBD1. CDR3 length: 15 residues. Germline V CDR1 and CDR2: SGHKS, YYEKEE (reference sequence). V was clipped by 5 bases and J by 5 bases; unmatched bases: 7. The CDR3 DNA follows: TGTGCCAGCAGTTACTCGGACAGGGGGGATCAGCCCCAGCATTTT. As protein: CASSYSDRGDQPQHF.

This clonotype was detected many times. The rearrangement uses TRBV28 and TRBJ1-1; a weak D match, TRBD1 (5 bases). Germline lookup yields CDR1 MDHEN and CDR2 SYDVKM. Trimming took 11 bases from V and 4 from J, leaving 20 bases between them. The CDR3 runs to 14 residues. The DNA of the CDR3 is TGTGCCGCTATCCCCGGCAGGGCTGCCACTGAAGCTTTCTTT. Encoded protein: CAAIPGRAATEAFF.

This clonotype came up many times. Here the CDR3 reads CASSSRDFNEKLFF. The CDR3 bases are TGTGCCAGCAGCTCACGGGACTTTAATGAAAAACTGTTTTTT. The chain employs TRBV7-9 and TRBJ1-4; a weak D match, TRBD1 (5 bases). The V gene's germline CDR1 is SEHNR and CDR2 FQNEAQ (reference sequence). The CDR3 extends over 14 amino acids. V lost 4 bases to trimming and J lost 4 bases, with 10 bases between them.

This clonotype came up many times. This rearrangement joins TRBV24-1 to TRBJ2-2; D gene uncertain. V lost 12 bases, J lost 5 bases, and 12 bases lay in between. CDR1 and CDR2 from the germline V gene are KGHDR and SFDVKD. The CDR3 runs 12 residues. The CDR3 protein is CASKMNTGELFF. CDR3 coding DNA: TGTGCCTCGAAAATGAATACCGGGGAGCTGTTTTTT.

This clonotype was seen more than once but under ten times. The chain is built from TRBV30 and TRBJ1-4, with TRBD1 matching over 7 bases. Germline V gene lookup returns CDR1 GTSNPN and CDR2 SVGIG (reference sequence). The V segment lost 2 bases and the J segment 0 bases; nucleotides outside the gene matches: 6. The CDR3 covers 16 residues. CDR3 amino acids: CAWSRGHTSTNEKLFF. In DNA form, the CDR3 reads TGTGCCTGGAGTAGGGGGCACACCTCAACTAATGAAAAACTGTTTTTT.

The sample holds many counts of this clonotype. CDR3 amino acids: CASSQDRGNTIYF. The DNA for the CDR3 is TGTGCCAGCAGCCAAGACCGGGGAAACACCATATATTTT. The V and J genes are TRBV3-1 and TRBJ1-3; D gene ambiguous. V shed 0 bases and J shed 4 bases, with 4 bases lying between them. The germline gives CDR1 LGHDT, CDR2 YNNKEL (reference sequence). This CDR3 comprises 13 residues. Looking up the rest from reference TRBV3-1 and TRBJ1-3 gives the full variable domain: DTAVSQTPKYLVTQMGNDKSIKCEQNLGHDTMYWYKQDSKKFLKIMFSYNNKELIINETVPNRFSPKSPDKAHLNLHINSLELGDSAVYFCASSQDRGNTIYFGEGSWLTVV.

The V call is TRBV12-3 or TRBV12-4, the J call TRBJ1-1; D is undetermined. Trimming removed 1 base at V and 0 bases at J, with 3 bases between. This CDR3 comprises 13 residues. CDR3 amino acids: CASSLGMNTEAFF. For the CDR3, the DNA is TGTGCCAGCAGTTTAGGCATGAACACTGAAGCTTTCTTT.